This T cell receptor beta chain was documented in a study of blood T cell repertoires in COVID-19. Authors' analysis steps: It was from reference gene primer amplification that nucleated cell counts were estimated. Measured with immunoSEQ multiplex PCR; TCRdb has only the in-frame clones, and not every one. D and trimming were read from the DNA, whereas the V and J calls and clone size are those reported in that table. The repertoire holds under 150,000 clones, roughly 85% seen once, with around 13% in the top ten. The germline V and J ends were trimmed by 2 bases and 5 bases, with 12 bases remaining between them. CDR3 length: 14 amino acids. CDR1 MNHEY and CDR2 SVGAGI come from the germline V gene.

This clonotype was obtained from a human donor in a cohort sampled during active COVID-19. Sequencing was done on a sample of peripheral blood. J is TRBJ1-1 and V is TRBV6-5; tentatively, D is TRBD1 (6 bases). CDR3 in amino acids: CASSYTRRGTEAFF. As DNA, the CDR3 is TGTGCCAGCAGTTACACCCGCAGGGGAACTGAAGCTTTCTTT.